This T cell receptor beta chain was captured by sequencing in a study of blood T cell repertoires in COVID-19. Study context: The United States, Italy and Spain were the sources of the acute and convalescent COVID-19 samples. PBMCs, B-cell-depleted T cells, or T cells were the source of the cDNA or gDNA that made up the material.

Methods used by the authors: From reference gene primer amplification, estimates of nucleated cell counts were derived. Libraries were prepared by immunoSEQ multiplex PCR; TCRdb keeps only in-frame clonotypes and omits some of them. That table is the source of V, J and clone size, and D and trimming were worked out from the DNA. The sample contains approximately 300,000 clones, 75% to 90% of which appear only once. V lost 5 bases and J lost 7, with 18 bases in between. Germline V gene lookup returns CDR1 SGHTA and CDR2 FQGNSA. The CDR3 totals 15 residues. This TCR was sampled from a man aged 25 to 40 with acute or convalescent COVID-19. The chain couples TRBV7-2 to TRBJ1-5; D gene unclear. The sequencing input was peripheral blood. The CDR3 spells CASSHLSGSRQPQHF. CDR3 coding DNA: TGTGCCAGCAGCCACTTGTCCGGGAGTAGGCAGCCCCAGCATTTT. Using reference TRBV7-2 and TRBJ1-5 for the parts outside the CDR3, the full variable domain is GAGVSQSPSNKVTEKGKDVELRCDPISGHTALYWYRQSLGQGLEFLIYFQGNSAPDKSGLPSDRFSAERTGGSVSTLTIQRTQQEDSAVYLCASSHLSGSRQPQHFGDGTRLSIL.